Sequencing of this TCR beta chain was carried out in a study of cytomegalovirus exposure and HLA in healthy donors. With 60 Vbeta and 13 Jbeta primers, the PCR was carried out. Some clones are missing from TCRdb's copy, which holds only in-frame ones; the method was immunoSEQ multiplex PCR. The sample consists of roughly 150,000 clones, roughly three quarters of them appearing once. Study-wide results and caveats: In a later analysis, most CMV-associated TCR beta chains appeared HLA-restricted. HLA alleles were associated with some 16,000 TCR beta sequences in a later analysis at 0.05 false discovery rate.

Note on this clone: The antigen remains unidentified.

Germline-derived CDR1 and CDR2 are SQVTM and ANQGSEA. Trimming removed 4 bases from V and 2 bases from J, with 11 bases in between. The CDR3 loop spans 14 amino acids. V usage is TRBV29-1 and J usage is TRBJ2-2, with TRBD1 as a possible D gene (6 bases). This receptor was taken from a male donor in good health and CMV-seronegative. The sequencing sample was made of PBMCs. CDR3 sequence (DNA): TGCAGCGTTGTAGGGGGTAAAAACACCGGGGAGCTGTTTTTT. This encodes CSVVGGKNTGELFF.